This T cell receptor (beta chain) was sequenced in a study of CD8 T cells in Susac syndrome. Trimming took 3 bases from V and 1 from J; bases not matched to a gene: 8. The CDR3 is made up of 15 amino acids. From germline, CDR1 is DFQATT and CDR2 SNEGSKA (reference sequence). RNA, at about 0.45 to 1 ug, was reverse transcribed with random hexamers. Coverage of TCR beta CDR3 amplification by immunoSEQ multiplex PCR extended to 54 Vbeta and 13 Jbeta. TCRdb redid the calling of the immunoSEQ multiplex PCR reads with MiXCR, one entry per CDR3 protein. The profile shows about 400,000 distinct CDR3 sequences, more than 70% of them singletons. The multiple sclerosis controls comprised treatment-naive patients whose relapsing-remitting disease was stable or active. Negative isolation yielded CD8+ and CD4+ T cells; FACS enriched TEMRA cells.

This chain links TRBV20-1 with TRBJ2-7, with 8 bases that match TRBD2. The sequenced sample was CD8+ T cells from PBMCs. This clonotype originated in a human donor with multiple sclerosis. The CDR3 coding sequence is TGCAGTGCTAGTACAGCGGGGGAACTTTCCTACGAGCAGTACTTC. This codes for CSASTAGELSYEQYF.